A single T cell receptor (beta chain) is shown here with its context. This specimen comes from a study of blood T cell repertoires in COVID-19. Whole-study context: The origin of the acute and convalescent COVID-19 samples was the United States, Italy and Spain. PBMCs, B-cell-depleted T cells, or T cells were the source of the cDNA or gDNA that made up the material.

Germline-derived CDR1 and CDR2 are SGHAT and FQNNGV. The CDR3 covers 12 residues. V lost 5 bases to trimming and J lost 10 bases; unmatched junction nucleotides: 3. Methods used by the authors: Reference gene primer amplification yielded estimated nucleated cell counts. The protocol was immunoSEQ multiplex PCR, while the TCRdb copy is restricted to in-frame clones and leaves out a portion. The V and J calls and the clone size are those of that table, but D and trimming were determined from the DNA. The sample holds about 230,000 clones, 85% to 90% seen once. J is TRBJ2-1 and V is TRBV11-2; 9 nucleotides align to TRBD1. This TCR was sampled from a middle-aged man with COVID-19, enrolled during active disease. Sequenced sample: peripheral blood. The CDR3 bases are TGTGCCAGCAGCGCGGACAGGGGCGAGCAGTTCTTC. Translation: CASSADRGEQFF.